A single sample gave rise to the 25 T cell receptor beta chains below, sequenced in a study of blood T cells in healthy people across ages. A second about 6 to 11 cycle PCR used barcoded and J-beta primers. TCRdb called the 5' RACE reads again in MiXCR, with one record for every CDR3 protein. The sample includes 710,000 or so distinct CDR3 sequences, about 20% of them seen just once. Material for sequencing was blood. Source of these receptors: a man between 65 and 85 years old in good health.

The chain carries TRBV6-2 or TRBV6-3 and TRBJ2-1, with TRBD2 matching 11 bases. The length of the CDR3 is 16 residues. The germline V gene has CDR1 MNHEY and CDR2 SVGEGT. V gave up 5 bases and J gave up 2 bases; unmatched junction bases: 5. CDR3 sequence: CASSRTSGLTYNEQFF. The CDR3 DNA sequence: TGTGCCAGCAGTCGGACTAGCGGGCTCACCTACAATGAGCAGTTCTTC.

This clonotype was recorded a few times. CDR3 sequence: CSVGLAGGVTSTDTQYF. The DNA of the CDR3 is TGCAGCGTTGGCCTAGCGGGGGGCGTAACCAGCACAGATACGCAGTATTTT. The chain joins TRBV29-1 to TRBJ2-3, with 11 bases matching TRBD2. From germline, CDR1 is SQVTM and CDR2 ANQGSEA. The junction had 9 bases not matched to a gene; V was cut back by 4 bases and J by 0 bases. The CDR3 runs 17 residues.

The DNA for the CDR3 is TGCGCCAGCAGCTTTTTCAGGACGAACAATGAGCAGTTCTTC. It codes for CASSFFRTNNEQFF. The J gene is TRBJ2-1, the V gene TRBV5-1, with D uncertain. V dropped 2 bases and J dropped 5 bases, with 11 bases sitting between them. Germline-derived CDR1 and CDR2 are SGHRS and YFSETQ. The CDR3 length is 14 residues. Complete variable domain (other parts from reference TRBV5-1 and TRBJ2-1): KAGVTQTPRYLIKTRGQQVTLSCSPISGHRSVSWYQQTPGQGLQFLFEYFSETQRNKGNFPGRFSGRQFSNSRSEMNVSTLELGDSALYLCASSFFRTNNEQFFGPGTRLTVL.

In its sample, this clonotype was seen a few times. The J gene is TRBJ1-2, the V gene TRBV20-1, with D maybe TRBD1 (5 bases). The CDR3 spans 11 residues. Trimming took 3 bases from V and 8 from J, leaving 10 bases between them. Germline CDR1 and CDR2: DFQATT and SNEGSKA (reference sequence). CDR3 DNA sequence: TGCAGTGCTAGTCCAGGGACGGGCTACACCTTC. It encodes CSASPGTGYTF.

The table lists this clonotype with many counts. This sequence joins TRBV28 and TRBJ1-4, with TRBD1 matching over 7 bases. Looked up from germline, CDR1 is MDHEN and CDR2 is SYDVKM. V was clipped by 4 bases and J by 6 bases; unmatched bases: 5. CDR3 length equals 14 residues. The CDR3 DNA sequence: TGTGCCAGCAGTTATTTACAGGGGTATGAAAAACTGTTTTTT. Encoded protein: CASSYLQGYEKLFF.

On this clonotype: The germline gene is not matched at one end of the junction; a read error may be the cause. The rearrangement uses TRBV6-5 and TRBJ2-1; the match to TRBD1 covers 8 bases. CDR3 length equals 13 residues. Germline values: CDR1 MNHEY, CDR2 SVGAGI. CDR3 coding DNA: TGTGCCAGCTGTTACACAGGGGGCAATGAGCAGTTCTTC. Translated: CASCYTGGNEQFF.

The rearrangement links TRBV20-1 to TRBJ2-3, with D hard to call. The CDR3 spans 13 residues. Trimming cost V 3 bases and J 4 bases, with 11 bases left between them. Germline CDR1 is DFQATT and CDR2 is SNEGSKA (reference sequence). CDR3 in amino acids: CSARDPNADTQYF. The CDR3 DNA reads as TGCAGTGCTAGGGACCCCAATGCAGATACGCAGTATTTT.

This clonotype appeared once. J is TRBJ2-3 and V is TRBV5-1; D is ambiguous. V was clipped by 0 bases and J by 1 base, with 21 bases between them. Germline CDR1 reads SGHRS; CDR2 reads YFSETQ. CDR3 length: 19 residues. CDR3 DNA sequence: TGCGCCAGCAGCTTGGGGACGGGTGTGCAGAGATACGGCACAGATACGCAGTATTTT. Its translation is CASSLGTGVQRYGTDTQYF. Based on the CDR3 plus reference TRBV5-1 and TRBJ2-3, the full variable domain is KAGVTQTPRYLIKTRGQQVTLSCSPISGHRSVSWYQQTPGQGLQFLFEYFSETQRNKGNFPGRFSGRQFSNSRSEMNVSTLELGDSALYLCASSLGTGVQRYGTDTQYFGPGTRLTVL.

V usage is TRBV20-1 and J usage is TRBJ2-7; D unclear. CDR1 and CDR2 from the germline V gene are DFQATT and SNEGSKA (reference sequence). The CDR3 is made up of 12 amino acids. V was trimmed by 6 bases and J by 0 bases, leaving 9 bases between them. CDR3 coding DNA: TGCAGTGCAAGACGAAGCTCCTACGAGCAGTACTTC. Residues: CSARRSSYEQYF.

In regard to this clonotype: One end of the junction does not line up with germline, which may come from a read error. CDR3 sequence reads: CASSLGRRYNEQFF. The CDR3 region has the DNA TGTGCCAGCAGCCTAGGACGTCGATACAATGAGCAGTTCTTC. V usage is TRBV13 and J usage is TRBJ2-7; D is undetermined. Judging by the DNA end, TRBJ2-1 fits better; the J call may be wrong. Germline V gene sequence: CDR1 PRHDT, CDR2 FYEKMQ (reference sequence). This CDR3 has 14 amino acids.

This clonotype was picked up a small number of times. The rearrangement joins TRBV4-2 to TRBJ2-7, with 8 bases that match TRBD1. This CDR3 is built from 18 residues. The V gene end was trimmed by 1 base and the J gene end by 0 bases; junction bases not matched to a gene: 11. The V gene's germline CDR1 is LGHNA and CDR2 YNFKEQ. For the CDR3, the DNA is TGTGCCAGCAGCCAAGTAGCCACAGGGGGGACAAGCTCCTACGAGCAGTACTTC. Its translation is CASSQVATGGTSSYEQYF.

The chain has TRBV6-2 or TRBV6-3 and TRBJ1-2; D call uncertain. This CDR3 is built from 16 residues. Germline lookup yields CDR1 MNHEY and CDR2 SVGEGT. The V gene lost 2 bases and the J gene lost 0 bases, with 13 bases spanning the gap. The CDR3 reads CASSYPASTANYGYTF. The DNA of the CDR3 is TGTGCCAGCAGTTACCCGGCGAGTACTGCTAACTATGGCTACACCTTC.

The V and J genes are TRBV6-6 and TRBJ2-1, with D possibly being TRBD2 (5 bases). Germline loops: CDR1 MNHNY, CDR2 SVGAGI (reference sequence). V gave up 9 bases and J gave up 2 bases, with 8 bases separating them. This CDR3 comprises 12 residues. Written as DNA, the CDR3 is TGTGCCAGTCAACTAGCCTACAATGAGCAGTTCTTC. Translated: CASQLAYNEQFF.

Only a few counts were recorded for this clonotype. The chain employs TRBV5-1 and TRBJ2-1; D possibly corresponds to TRBD1 (5 bases). Germline CDR1 SGHRS, CDR2 YFSETQ. This CDR3 comprises 14 residues. V was shortened by 0 bases and J by 6 bases, with 10 bases between the two germline ends. CDR3 amino acids: CASSLEQGRNEQFF. The CDR3 DNA follows: TGCGCCAGCAGCTTGGAGCAGGGCCGCAATGAGCAGTTCTTC.

There are a few counts of this clonotype. The chain joins TRBV12-3 or TRBV12-4 to TRBJ2-5, with D perhaps matching TRBD2 (5 bases). The V end lost 7 bases, the J end lost 3 bases, and 15 bases lay between the germline ends. The CDR3 loop spans 14 amino acids. CDR3 region: CASTLLGPKETQYF. CDR3 DNA sequence: TGTGCCAGCACCCTACTAGGACCCAAAGAGACCCAGTACTTC.

Worth noting for this clonotype: A read error may produce the germline difference seen at one junction end. The chain employs TRBV29-1 and TRBJ1-2; 7 bases match TRBD1. There are 12 residues in the CDR3. Germline CDR1 and CDR2: SQVTM and ANQGSEA. The CDR3 bases are TGCGGCGTCCACGACAGGGACTACGGCTACACCTTC. This gives the protein CGVHDRDYGYTF. Using reference TRBV29-1 and TRBJ1-2 for the parts outside the CDR3, the full variable domain is SAVISQKPSRDICQRGTSLTIQCQVDSQVTMMFWYRQQPGQSLTLIATANQGSEATYESGFVIDKFPISRPNLTFSTLTVSNMSPEDSSIYLCGVHDRDYGYTFGSGTRLTVV.

The V and J genes are TRBV30 and TRBJ2-1, with a possible D match to TRBD1 (6 bases). CDR3 length equals 16 residues. Looked up from germline, CDR1 is GTSNPN and CDR2 is SVGIG (reference sequence). The V gene lost 2 bases and the J gene lost 6 bases, with 20 bases spanning the gap. CDR3 in DNA: TGTGCCTGGAGTCCCACCGGGACACTAGGTTTCAATGAGCAGTTCTTC. As protein: CAWSPTGTLGFNEQFF.

The sample holds a few counts of this clonotype. The V and J genes are TRBV12-3 or TRBV12-4 and TRBJ2-6, with D maybe TRBD1 (5 bases). Trimming took 5 bases from V and 0 from J, leaving 11 bases between them. The CDR3 totals 16 residues. CDR3 nucleotide sequence: TGTGCCAGCAGTGACAGTTCCCGCTCTGGGGCCAACGTCCTGACTTTC. It specifies CASSDSSRSGANVLTF.

V is TRBV7-8 and J is TRBJ2-5; 8 bases map to TRBD1. The CDR3 is made up of 16 amino acids. From germline, CDR1 is SGHVS and CDR2 FQNEAQ. Trimming took 5 bases from V and 2 from J; bases not matched to a gene: 10. The CDR3 nucleotides read TGTGCCAGCAGCCCAAGCGCGACAGGGGCTCAAGAGACCCAGTACTTC. It translates to CASSPSATGAQETQYF.

The chain carries TRBV10-3 and TRBJ1-5; no firm D call. Looked up from germline, CDR1 is ENHRY and CDR2 is SYGVKD. The CDR3 is made up of 16 amino acids. V gave up 0 bases and J gave up 9 bases, with 18 bases separating them. The CDR3 nucleotides are TGTGCCATCAGTGAGTCGACCGGGTCCCCGGACCGGCCCCAGCATTTT. This sequence encodes CAISESTGSPDRPQHF.

The rearrangement joins TRBV25-1 to TRBJ1-2, with 7 positions matching TRBD1. In germline, CDR1 is MGHDK, CDR2 SYGVNS. Trimming took 5 bases from V and 5 from J; bases not matched to a gene: 8. The CDR3 loop spans 14 amino acids. The CDR3 DNA reads TGTGCCAGCAGTAAGAGAGGGGGCGATTATGGCTACACCTTC. Its protein is CASSKRGGDYGYTF.

This clonotype was seen only a few times. The V call is TRBV30, the J call TRBJ2-1; possibly TRBD1 for D (6 bases). Per the germline V gene, CDR1 is GTSNPN and CDR2 is SVGIG (reference sequence). The CDR3 length is 14 residues. Trimming pared 8 bases from V and 1 base from J, leaving 15 bases between. CDR3: CAGTTGSSYNEQFF. Here the CDR3 DNA reads TGTGCCGGCACTACAGGGAGTTCCTACAATGAGCAGTTCTTC.

The chain combines TRBV27 with TRBJ2-5; the match to TRBD1 covers 7 bases. TRBJ2-7 matches the DNA end more closely, so the J call is doubtful. Germline V lookup: CDR1 MNHEY, CDR2 SMNVEV (reference sequence). The CDR3 sequence is 13 residues long. The CDR3 coding sequence is TGTGCCAGCAAAGGACAGGCTTCCTACGAGCAGTACGTC. Translation: CASKGQASYEQYV.

The rearrangement links TRBV7-2 to TRBJ2-5; weak D call: TRBD1 (6 bases). The V gene lost 5 bases and the J gene lost 4 bases, with 11 bases spanning the gap. CDR1 SGHTA and CDR2 FQGNSA come from the germline V gene. This CDR3 has 13 residues. The CDR3 sequence: CASSTGQLETQYF. The CDR3 DNA reads TGTGCCAGCAGCACCGGACAGCTAGAGACCCAGTACTTC.

V and J are TRBV12-3 or TRBV12-4 and TRBJ2-2; no clear D. This CDR3 contains 15 residues. V lost 7 bases, J lost 3 bases, and 15 bases lay in between. The CDR3 is CASTRAVGYTGELFF. CDR3 nucleotide sequence: TGTGCCAGCACCCGGGCGGTCGGCTACACCGGGGAGCTGTTTTTT.